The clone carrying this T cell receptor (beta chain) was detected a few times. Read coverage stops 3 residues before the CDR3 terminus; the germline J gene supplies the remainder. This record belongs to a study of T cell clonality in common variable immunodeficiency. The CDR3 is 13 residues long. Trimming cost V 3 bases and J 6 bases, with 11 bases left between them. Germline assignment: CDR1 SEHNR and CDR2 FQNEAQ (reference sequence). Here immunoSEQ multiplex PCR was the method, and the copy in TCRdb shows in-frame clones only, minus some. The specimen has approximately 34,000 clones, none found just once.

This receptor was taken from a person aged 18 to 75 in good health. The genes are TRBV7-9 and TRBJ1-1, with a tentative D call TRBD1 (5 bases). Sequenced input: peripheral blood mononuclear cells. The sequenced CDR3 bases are TGTGCCAGCAGCTTGGGGGGTATCCCTGAA. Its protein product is CASSLGGIPE. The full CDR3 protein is CASSLGGIPEAFF.